These 5 T cell receptor beta chains came from one sample sequenced in a study of T cell responses to AZD1222 COVID-19 vaccine. Here immunoSEQ multiplex PCR was the method, and the copy in TCRdb shows in-frame clones only, minus some. The sample consists of over 95,000 clones, almost 90% of them appearing once. The material was peripheral blood, obtained 28 days after the second AZD1222 dose. The source is an adult who received the AZD1222 COVID-19 vaccine.

The chain employs TRBV19 and TRBJ2-5; D uncertain. CDR3 length: 14 amino acids. From germline, CDR1 is LNHDA and CDR2 SQIVND (reference sequence). The V end lost 1 base, the J end lost 5 bases, and 11 bases lay between the germline ends. The CDR3 here is CASSIALRMETQYF. In DNA, the CDR3 is TGTGCCAGTAGTATAGCTCTACGGATGGAGACCCAGTACTTC.

The rearrangement joins TRBV12-3 or TRBV12-4 to TRBJ2-5, with TRBD1 matching over 7 bases. The CDR3 consists of 13 residues. The V gene end was trimmed by 2 bases and the J gene end by 5 bases; junction bases not matched to a gene: 2. CDR3 residues: CASSLKGQETQYF. The CDR3 region has the DNA TGTGCCAGCAGTTTAAAGGGACAGGAGACCCAGTACTTC.

This clone was picked up one time. The V and J genes are TRBV2 and TRBJ2-5; D is uncertain. Germline CDR1 is SNHLY and CDR2 is FYNNEI. The CDR3 length is 14 residues. V was trimmed by 8 bases and J by 0 bases, leaving 13 bases between them. CDR3 protein: CASSQRANQETQYF. DNA of the CDR3: TGTGCCAGCTCCCAGAGAGCCAACCAAGAGACCCAGTACTTC. The whole variable domain, remainder taken from reference TRBV2 and TRBJ2-5, is EPEVTQTPSHQVTQMGQEVILRCVPISNHLYFYWYRQILGQKVEFLVSFYNNEISEKSEIFDDQFSVERPDGSNFTLKIRSTKLEDSAMYFCASSQRANQETQYFGPGTRLLVL.

The V call is TRBV6-6, the J call TRBJ2-2, with TRBD1 as a possible D gene (6 bases). Germline V gene lookup returns CDR1 MNHNY and CDR2 SVGAGI (reference sequence). The V and J ends lost 8 bases and 3 bases respectively, with 10 bases between them. CDR3 size: 13 residues. The chain's CDR3 is CASQGQDTGELFF. The CDR3 nucleotides are TGTGCCAGCCAGGGGCAGGACACCGGGGAGCTGTTTTTT.

The V gene is TRBV2, the J gene TRBJ1-1, with D possibly matching TRBD1 (5 bases). The germline CDR1 and CDR2 sequences are SNHLY and FYNNEI. The CDR3 has 14 amino acids. V was pared by 6 bases and J by 5 bases, with 16 bases between. The CDR3 loop is CASSPRWGDTEAFF. The CDR3 DNA reads as TGTGCCAGCAGCCCGAGGTGGGGGGATACTGAAGCTTTCTTT.